A single sample is the source of the 10 T cell receptor beta chains below, sequenced in a study of cytomegalovirus exposure and HLA in healthy donors. The PCR was carried out with 60 Vbeta primers and 13 Jbeta primers. Sequencing was performed with immunoSEQ multiplex PCR; in TCRdb, only in-frame clones are kept and a portion is missing. The sample carries 250,000 to 300,000 clones, approximately 85% recorded once. The sample taken for sequencing was PBMCs. The source is a middle-aged woman in good health and CMV-seropositive.

The rearrangement joins TRBV14 to TRBJ2-1; D may be TRBD2 (5 bases). This CDR3 contains 17 residues. The germline V and J ends were trimmed by 2 bases and 5 bases, with 19 bases remaining between them. The V gene's germline CDR1 is SGHDN and CDR2 FVKESK. The CDR3 nucleotides read TGTGCCAGCAGCCAAATCCTAAGCGGTTTTCTTAACAATGAGCAGTTCTTC. Translated: CASSQILSGFLNNEQFF.

This clone was counted a single time. CDR3 sequence: CATSSWGVRGSTDTQYF. CDR3 DNA sequence: TGTGCCACCAGCAGTTGGGGAGTTCGGGGGAGCACAGATACGCAGTATTTT. V and J are TRBV15 and TRBJ2-3, with D possibly being TRBD2 (6 bases). The ends were cut back, 3 bases at V and 0 bases at J, with 16 bases in the middle. The CDR3 covers 17 residues. Germline CDR1 is LNHNV and CDR2 is YYDKDF (reference sequence).

This clone was detected a few times. CDR3 protein: CASSLSGRVGETQYF. Written as DNA, the CDR3 is TGTGCCAGCAGCTTAAGCGGGAGGGTAGGCGAGACCCAGTACTTC. The rearrangement joins TRBV11-1 to TRBJ2-5; 10 bases agree with TRBD2. Germline V lookup: CDR1 SGHAT, CDR2 FQDESV (reference sequence). This CDR3 comprises 15 residues. Trimming took 2 bases from V and 5 from J; bases not matched to a gene: 5. Full variable domain (missing parts from reference TRBV11-1 and TRBJ2-5): EAEVAQSPRYKITEKSQAVAFWCDPISGHATLYWYRQILGQGPELLVQFQDESVVDDSQLPKDRFSAERLKGVDSTLKIQPAELGDSAMYLCASSLSGRVGETQYFGPGTRLLVL.

This clone was observed a single time. The chain links TRBV6-1 to TRBJ2-5, with TRBD2 matching 8 bases. The length of the CDR3 is 15 residues. V gave up 7 bases and J gave up 4 bases; unmatched junction bases: 11. The germline CDR1 and CDR2 sequences are MNHNS and SASEGT. The CDR3 reads CASTPGLVVRETQYF. CDR3 in DNA: TGTGCCAGCACCCCGGGACTAGTTGTGAGAGAGACCCAGTACTTC.

The rearrangement joins TRBV7-2 to TRBJ1-5, with 8 bases matching TRBD1. Per the germline V gene, CDR1 is SGHTA and CDR2 is FQGNSA. With V trimmed by 7 bases and J by 3 bases, 8 bases remained unmatched. This CDR3 spans 15 amino acids. This CDR3 reads CASNTGGTINQPQHF. CDR3 bases: TGTGCCAGCAACACAGGGGGGACAATCAATCAGCCCCAGCATTTT.

The J gene is TRBJ1-4, the V gene TRBV5-1, with 7 bases matching TRBD1. V was pared by 0 bases and J by 5 bases, with 4 bases of the junction left unmatched. Germline loops: CDR1 SGHRS, CDR2 YFSETQ. This CDR3 comprises 15 residues. Here the CDR3 reads CASSLADRANEKLFF. CDR3 in DNA: TGCGCCAGCAGCTTGGCAGACAGGGCCAATGAAAAACTGTTTTTT.

The chain links TRBV7-2 to TRBJ2-1; 7 positions match TRBD2. This CDR3 is 16 amino acids long. V lost 5 bases, J lost 8 bases, and 15 bases stayed unmatched. CDR1 is SGHTA and CDR2 is FQGNSA in the germline V gene. Written as DNA, the CDR3 is TGTGCCAGCAGCCCTCGTGAGGGGAGGGCGTTGGATGAGCAGTTCTTC. It encodes CASSPREGRALDEQFF. Full variable domain (rest looked up from reference TRBV7-2 and TRBJ2-1): GAGVSQSPSNKVTEKGKDVELRCDPISGHTALYWYRQSLGQGLEFLIYFQGNSAPDKSGLPSDRFSAERTGGSVSTLTIQRTQQEDSAVYLCASSPREGRALDEQFFGPGTRLTVL.

This clone was picked up a small number of times. The CDR3 protein is CASSASTDTQYF. CDR3 sequence (DNA): TGTGCCAGCAGTGCGTCCACAGATACGCAGTATTTT. The V call is TRBV2, the J call TRBJ2-3; D call uncertain. Germline-derived CDR1 and CDR2 are SNHLY and FYNNEI. The CDR3 loop spans 12 amino acids. V was cut by 4 bases and J by 2 bases, with 4 bases left in between.

The CDR3 loop reads CASSLTGGEQFF. CDR3 bases: TGTGCCAGCAGCCTAACGGGGGGTGAGCAGTTCTTC. The chain recombines TRBV7-9 with TRBJ2-1; 7 positions match TRBD2. The CDR3 covers 12 residues. Trimming took 5 bases from V and 9 from J; bases not matched to a gene: 4. Germline lookup yields CDR1 SEHNR and CDR2 FQNEAQ (reference sequence).

This chain uses TRBV5-1 with TRBJ2-3; D remains ambiguous. V was trimmed by 6 bases and J by 1 base, leaving 6 bases between them. This CDR3 spans 12 amino acids. Germline V CDR1 and CDR2: SGHRS, YFSETQ. CDR3 coding DNA: TGCGCCAGCACCTCGGGCACAGATACGCAGTATTTT. Translated: CASTSGTDTQYF.